These 25 T cell receptor beta chains were all obtained from the same sample, sequenced in a study of Tregs in tolerant kidney transplant recipients. Sequencing was performed with immunoSEQ multiplex PCR; in TCRdb, only in-frame clones are kept and a portion is missing. The sample has 46,000 or so clones; about 89% are singletons. Sequenced material: Tregs from blood. Receptor source: a human donor in good health.

Turning to this clone: Its ends do not fully match the called genes, so a read error is possible. The chain joins TRBV7-7 to TRBJ2-3; D gene unclear. The germline V gene has CDR1 SSHAT and CDR2 FNYEAQ (reference sequence). The CDR3 length is 14 residues. CDR3 region: CASSLLHGSDTQYF. The CDR3 DNA sequence: TGTGCTAGCAGCTTATTACATGGGTCAGATACGCAGTATTTT.

V usage is TRBV11-2 and J usage is TRBJ2-1, with TRBD2 matching 12 bases. Looked up from germline, CDR1 is SGHAT and CDR2 is FQNNGV. V gave up 2 bases and J gave up 7 bases; unmatched junction bases: 9. The CDR3 contains 17 residues. The CDR3 region has the DNA TGTGCCAGCAGCTTAAACCTATGGCTAGCGGGGGGGAATGAGCAGTTCTTC. It codes for CASSLNLWLAGGNEQFF.

The chain combines TRBV9 with TRBJ1-2; no definite D call. This CDR3 region has 15 residues. The germline V and J ends were trimmed by 0 bases and 0 bases, with 9 bases remaining between them. Germline V gives CDR1 SGDLS, CDR2 YYNGEE. CDR3: CASSVEAPTNYGYTF. CDR3 bases: TGTGCCAGCAGCGTAGAGGCACCTACTAACTATGGCTACACCTTC. Supplemented by reference TRBV9 and TRBJ1-2, the full variable domain reads DSGVTQTPKHLITATGQRVTLRCSPRSGDLSVYWYQQSLDQGLQFLIQYYNGEERAKGNILERFSAQQFPDLHSELNLSSLELGDSALYFCASSVEAPTNYGYTFGSGTRLTVV.

The chain is built from TRBV7-8 and TRBJ1-2; D uncertain. CDR3 size: 16 residues. Looked up from germline, CDR1 is SGHVS and CDR2 is FQNEAQ. Deletions cut 1 base from V and 4 bases from J, with 16 bases between. The CDR3 loop is CASSLVLGSRGYGYTF. The DNA for the CDR3 is TGTGCCAGCAGCTTAGTTTTGGGAAGTAGAGGCTATGGCTACACCTTC.

The chain recombines TRBV5-1 with TRBJ1-3, with unresolved D. Trimming removed 0 bases from V and 15 bases from J, with 16 bases in between. The germline gives CDR1 SGHRS, CDR2 YFSETQ. CDR3 length: 13 amino acids. This CDR3 is CASSLAGGPVTYF. Here the CDR3 DNA reads TGCGCCAGCAGCTTGGCGGGTGGACCTGTGACATATTTT.

This chain links TRBV29-1 with TRBJ1-2; D ambiguous. The CDR3 runs to 12 residues. Germline V lookup: CDR1 SQVTM, CDR2 ANQGSEA. Trimming removed 4 bases at V and 8 bases at J, with 14 bases between. CDR3 region: CSVVGDMEGYTF. CDR3 sequence (DNA): TGCAGCGTTGTGGGTGACATGGAAGGCTACACCTTC.

The J gene is TRBJ1-1, the V gene TRBV7-7, with D hard to call. The CDR3 totals 13 residues. Germline CDR1 reads SSHAT; CDR2 reads FNYEAQ (reference sequence). Trimming left V 5 bases short and J 0 bases short, with 7 bases between. The CDR3 sequence: CASSQYMNTEAFF. The CDR3 nucleotides are TGTGCCAGCAGCCAATACATGAACACTGAAGCTTTCTTT. Drawing the rest from reference TRBV7-7 and TRBJ1-1, the complete variable domain is GAGVSQSPRYKVTKRGQDVTLRCDPISSHATLYWYQQALGQGPEFLTYFNYEAQPDKSGLPSDRFSAERPEGSISTLTIQRTEQRDSAMYRCASSQYMNTEAFFGQGTRLTVV.

This clone was detected once. The J gene is TRBJ2-7, the V gene TRBV13; D is uncertain. The CDR3 covers 20 residues. V shed 1 base and J shed 0 bases, with 25 bases lying between them. Germline lookup yields CDR1 PRHDT and CDR2 FYEKMQ (reference sequence). The CDR3 reads CASSLEGQPRSSPASYEQYF. The CDR3 coding sequence is TGTGCCAGCAGCTTAGAAGGTCAACCGCGGTCCAGTCCCGCCTCCTACGAGCAGTACTTC.

The V call is TRBV9, the J call TRBJ1-1, with TRBD1 matching over 9 bases. The CDR3 totals 16 residues. The germline CDR1 and CDR2 sequences are SGDLS and YYNGEE. V lost 4 bases and J lost 4; bases outside the gene matches: 11. The CDR3 nucleotides are TGTGCCAGCAGCCCTATTTTTGGGACAGGGACCACTGAAGCTTTCTTT. Residues: CASSPIFGTGTTEAFF. Full variable domain (rest looked up from reference TRBV9 and TRBJ1-1): DSGVTQTPKHLITATGQRVTLRCSPRSGDLSVYWYQQSLDQGLQFLIQYYNGEERAKGNILERFSAQQFPDLHSELNLSSLELGDSALYFCASSPIFGTGTTEAFFGQGTRLTVV.

A single count supports this clone. The genes are TRBV4-1 and TRBJ1-1; TRBD1 might be the D (5 bases). Germline V gene data show CDR1 as MGHRA and CDR2 as YSYEKL. The germline V and J ends were trimmed by 3 bases and 1 base, with 9 bases remaining between them. The CDR3 is made up of 14 amino acids. The CDR3 nucleotides are TGCGCCAGCAGCCACCCAAGGGGGAACACTGAAGCTTTCTTT. Translated, it gives CASSHPRGNTEAFF.

This sequence joins TRBV6-5 and TRBJ1-3, with D possibly being TRBD1 (5 bases). CDR1 and CDR2 (germline): MNHEY, SVGAGI. V gave up 2 bases and J gave up 4 bases, with 9 bases separating them. This CDR3 has 14 amino acids. The CDR3 sequence: CASSYGTSGNTIYF. The CDR3 nucleotides read TGTGCCAGCAGTTACGGGACGAGCGGAAACACCATATATTTT.

The chain has TRBV7-8 and TRBJ2-2; the D is unclear. CDR1 and CDR2 from the germline V gene are SGHVS and FQNEAQ. Between the trimmed V and J ends, which lost 0 bases and 0 bases, there was a span of 11 bases. The CDR3 consists of 17 residues. The chain's CDR3 is CASSLARRWANTGELFF. Written as DNA, the CDR3 is TGTGCCAGCAGCTTAGCGCGGCGGTGGGCGAACACCGGGGAGCTGTTTTTT.

The chain links TRBV18 to TRBJ2-7; 8 bases align to TRBD1. J lost 5 bases, V lost 3 bases, and 6 bases had no gene match. CDR1 is KGHSH, CDR2 LQKENI, per germline. The CDR3 extends over 14 amino acids. CDR3 bases: TGTGCCAGCTCACCCGACAGGGGTATTGACGAGCAGTACTTC. Translating gives CASSPDRGIDEQYF. The full variable domain, completed using reference TRBV18 and TRBJ2-7, is NAGVMQNPRHLVRRRGQEARLRCSPMKGHSHVYWYRQLPEEGLKFMVYLQKENIIDESGMPKERFSAEFPKEGPSILRIQQVVRGDSAAYFCASSPDRGIDEQYFGPGTRLTVT.

The chain employs TRBV13 and TRBJ1-1, with D unresolved. V shed 2 bases and J shed 3 bases, with 7 bases lying between them. The germline gives CDR1 PRHDT, CDR2 FYEKMQ (reference sequence). The CDR3 consists of 13 residues. CDR3 sequence reads: CASSLKGYTEAFF. DNA of the CDR3: TGTGCCAGCAGCTTAAAGGGCTACACTGAAGCTTTCTTT.

The gene calls are TRBV10-2 and TRBJ1-1; D is unclear. Germline lookup yields CDR1 WSHSY and CDR2 SAAADI. CDR3 length equals 13 residues. The V end lost 8 bases, the J end lost 4 bases, and 14 bases lay between the germline ends. CDR3 sequence (DNA): TGCGCCAGCGCCGTTACCGGGAGCACTGAAGCTTTCTTT. Translated, it gives CASAVTGSTEAFF.

The chain combines TRBV5-4 with TRBJ1-2; a weak D match, TRBD1 (5 bases). This CDR3 spans 14 amino acids. The ends were cut back, 2 bases at V and 8 bases at J, with 16 bases in the middle. Germline assignment: CDR1 SGHNT and CDR2 YYREEE (reference sequence). CDR3 loop: CASSFQGREGGYTF. CDR3 bases: TGTGCCAGCAGCTTTCAGGGTAGGGAAGGGGGCTACACCTTC. Filled out from reference TRBV5-4 and TRBJ1-2, the complete variable domain reads ETGVTQSPTHLIKTRGQQVTLRCSSQSGHNTVSWYQQALGQGPQFIFQYYREEENGRGNFPPRFSGLQFPNYSSELNVNALELDDSALYLCASSFQGREGGYTFGSGTRLTVV.

This rearrangement joins TRBV18 to TRBJ2-7; 9 nucleotides line up with TRBD2. V was pared by 3 bases and J by 5 bases, with 8 bases of the junction left unmatched. This CDR3 is built from 15 residues. Germline CDR1 reads KGHSH; CDR2 reads LQKENI. CDR3 in amino acids: CASSPQTPSGNEQYF. The CDR3 region has the DNA TGTGCCAGCTCACCTCAAACCCCTAGCGGGAACGAGCAGTACTTC.

This chain links TRBV5-1 with TRBJ2-5, with a possible D match to TRBD2 (6 bases). Trimming stripped 7 bases from V and 5 bases from J, with 21 bases between. The CDR3 has 15 amino acids. Germline V gene data show CDR1 as SGHRS and CDR2 as YFSETQ. This chain's CDR3 is CASGWAGRELETQYF. CDR3 nucleotide sequence: TGCGCCAGCGGGTGGGCGGGACGAGAACTGGAGACCCAGTACTTC.

The rearrangement joins TRBV7-6 to TRBJ2-3; D is unresolved. The CDR3 totals 14 residues. Germline lookup yields CDR1 SGHVS and CDR2 FNYEAQ. Trimming took 5 bases from V and 0 from J, leaving 9 bases between them. The CDR3 loop reads CASSHLRSTDTQYF. CDR3 nucleotides: TGTGCCAGCAGCCACCTCCGGAGCACAGATACGCAGTATTTT.

This chain connects TRBV5-4 to TRBJ1-2; D possibly corresponds to TRBD1 (5 bases). V was trimmed by 6 bases and J by 4 bases, leaving 22 bases between them. CDR3 length equals 16 residues. From germline, CDR1 is SGHNT and CDR2 YYREEE (reference sequence). CDR3 residues: CASTPGAEPNFYGYTF. The DNA for the CDR3 is TGTGCCAGCACCCCCGGGGCAGAGCCAAACTTCTATGGCTACACCTTC.

The V and J genes are TRBV7-8 and TRBJ1-3; D uncertain. V lost 1 base and J lost 6, with 13 bases in between. The CDR3 loop spans 15 amino acids. From germline, CDR1 is SGHVS and CDR2 FQNEAQ. CDR3 nucleotide sequence: TGTGCCAGCAGCTTAGGGGCGCTTAAGATAAACACCATATATTTT. It translates to CASSLGALKINTIYF.

V usage is TRBV5-3 and J usage is TRBJ2-2; the match to TRBD2 covers 13 bases. TRBV5-3 is annotated as an ORF whose role is uncertain. The junction had 6 bases not matched to a gene; V was cut back by 1 base and J by 9 bases. The CDR3 covers 16 residues. As DNA, the CDR3 is TGTGCCAGAAGCTTGAGACTAGCGGGGGGCCCTAGGGAGCTGTTTTTT. The encoded protein is CARSLRLAGGPRELFF.

The chain joins TRBV5-1 to TRBJ1-1; no firm D call. V lost 0 bases, J lost 3 bases, and 9 bases lay in between. CDR1 and CDR2 from the germline V gene are SGHRS and YFSETQ. This CDR3 has 14 residues. CDR3 in DNA: TGCGCCAGCAGCTTGGACATTAGCGACACTGAAGCTTTCTTT. Amino acids: CASSLDISDTEAFF.

The J gene is TRBJ2-1, the V gene TRBV30; 9 nucleotides agree with TRBD1. The CDR3 has 16 residues. Germline V gene sequence: CDR1 GTSNPN, CDR2 SVGIG (reference sequence). V lost 4 bases and J lost 4; bases outside the gene matches: 11. In nucleotides, the CDR3 is TGTGCCTGGAAGGGGTATGGGGACAGGGTATACAATGAGCAGTTCTTC. This gives the protein CAWKGYGDRVYNEQFF.

This chain uses TRBV19 with TRBJ2-2; 10 nucleotides line up with TRBD2. Germline trimming cut 7 bases from V and 4 bases from J; bases unmatched to any gene: 15. The germline CDR1 and CDR2 sequences are LNHDA and SQIVND (reference sequence). The CDR3 contains 18 residues. The CDR3 protein is CASTSLAGVYRFTGELFF. CDR3 nucleotide sequence: TGTGCCAGTACATCCCTAGCGGGAGTATATCGTTTCACCGGGGAGCTGTTTTTT.